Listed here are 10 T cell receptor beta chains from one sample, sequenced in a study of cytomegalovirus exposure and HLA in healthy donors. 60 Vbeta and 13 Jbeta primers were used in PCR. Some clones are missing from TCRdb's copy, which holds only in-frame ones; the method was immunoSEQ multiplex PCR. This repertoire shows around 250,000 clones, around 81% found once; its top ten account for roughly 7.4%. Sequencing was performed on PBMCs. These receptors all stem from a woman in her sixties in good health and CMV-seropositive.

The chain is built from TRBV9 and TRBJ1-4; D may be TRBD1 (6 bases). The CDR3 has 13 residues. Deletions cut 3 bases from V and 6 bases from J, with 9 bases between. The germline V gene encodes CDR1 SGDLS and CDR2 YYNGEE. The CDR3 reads CASSEGGDEKLFF. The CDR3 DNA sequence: TGTGCCAGCAGCGAGGGGGGGGATGAAAAACTGTTTTTT.

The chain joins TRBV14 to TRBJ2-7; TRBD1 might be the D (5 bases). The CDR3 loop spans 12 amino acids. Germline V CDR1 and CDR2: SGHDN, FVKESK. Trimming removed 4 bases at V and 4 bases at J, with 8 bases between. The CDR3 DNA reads TGTGCCAGCAGCCCCAACAGGTACGAGCAGTACTTC. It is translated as CASSPNRYEQYF. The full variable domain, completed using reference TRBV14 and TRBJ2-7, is EAGVTQFPSHSVIEKGQTVTLRCDPISGHDNLYWYRRVMGKEIKFLLHFVKESKQDESGMPNNRFLAERTGGTYSTLKVQPAELEDSGVYFCASSPNRYEQYFGPGTRLTVT.

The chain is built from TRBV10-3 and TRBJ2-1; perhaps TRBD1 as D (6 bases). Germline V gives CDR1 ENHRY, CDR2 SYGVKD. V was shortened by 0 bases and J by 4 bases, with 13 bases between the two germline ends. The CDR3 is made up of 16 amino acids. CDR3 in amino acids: CAISESRRGGYNEQFF. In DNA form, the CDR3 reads TGTGCCATCAGTGAGTCGAGGCGAGGGGGATACAATGAGCAGTTCTTC.

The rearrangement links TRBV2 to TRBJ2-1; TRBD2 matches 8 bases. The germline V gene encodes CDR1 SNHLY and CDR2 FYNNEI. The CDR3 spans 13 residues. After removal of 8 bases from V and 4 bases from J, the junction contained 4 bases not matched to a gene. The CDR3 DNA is TGTGCCAGCTCCGGGACTAGATACAATGAGCAGTTCTTC. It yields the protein CASSGTRYNEQFF.

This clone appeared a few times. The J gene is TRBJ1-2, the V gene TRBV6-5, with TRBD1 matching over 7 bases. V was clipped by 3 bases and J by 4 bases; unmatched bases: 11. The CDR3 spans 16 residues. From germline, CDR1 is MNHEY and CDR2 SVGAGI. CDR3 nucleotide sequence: TGTGCCAGCAGTTATGAGGACAGGCCGAGTGGCTATGGCTACACCTTC. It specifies CASSYEDRPSGYGYTF.

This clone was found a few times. This chain's CDR3 is CASSYGQGLNQPQHF. The CDR3 nucleotides are TGTGCCAGCTCATACGGACAGGGTCTTAATCAGCCCCAGCATTTT. The rearrangement uses TRBV18 and TRBJ1-5; 8 bases map to TRBD1. Germline V gene sequence: CDR1 KGHSH, CDR2 LQKENI. This CDR3 is built from 15 residues. J lost 4 bases, V lost 5 bases, and 7 bases had no gene match.

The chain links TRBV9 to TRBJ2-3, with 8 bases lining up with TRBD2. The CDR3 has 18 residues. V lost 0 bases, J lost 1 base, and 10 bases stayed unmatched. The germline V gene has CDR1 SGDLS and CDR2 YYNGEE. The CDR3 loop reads CASSVAPSGSTGTDTQYF. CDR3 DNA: TGTGCCAGCAGCGTAGCCCCGAGCGGGAGTACGGGCACAGATACGCAGTATTTT.

The CDR3 region is CASSLNGQLNTEAFF. CDR3 DNA: TGTGCCAGCAGCTTAAACGGACAGCTTAACACTGAAGCTTTCTTT. The V call is TRBV7-6, the J call TRBJ1-1; TRBD1 might be the D (6 bases). The CDR3 has 15 residues. With 2 bases removed from V and 2 bases from J, the gap between germline ends came to 12 bases. From germline, CDR1 is SGHVS and CDR2 FNYEAQ.

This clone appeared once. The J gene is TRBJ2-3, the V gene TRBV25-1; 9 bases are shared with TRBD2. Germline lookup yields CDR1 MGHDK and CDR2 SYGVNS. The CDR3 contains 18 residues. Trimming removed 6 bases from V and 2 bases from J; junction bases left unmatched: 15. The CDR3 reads CASRRGVAGEKYTDTQYF. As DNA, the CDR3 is TGTGCCAGCAGAAGGGGGGTAGCGGGAGAAAAATACACAGATACGCAGTATTTT.

The CDR3 nucleotides read TGTGCCACCAGCAGAGAGGGCCGCTACAATGAGCAGTTCTTC. Amino acid sequence: CATSREGRYNEQFF. The chain uses TRBV15 and TRBJ2-1; D remains unclear. Trimming cost V 0 bases and J 3 bases, with 6 bases left between them. Looked up from germline, CDR1 is LNHNV and CDR2 is YYDKDF (reference sequence). The CDR3 sequence is 14 residues long.